Each of the 23 T cell receptor beta chains below was sequenced from the same sample in a study of response to subunit inactivated influenza vaccine. TCRdb recomputed calls from the RT-PCR reads with MiXCR, one row per CDR3 protein. This table has just under 250,000 distinct CDR3 sequences, less than 15% appearing once. This specimen was non-naive T cells sorted from PBMCs, taken about 14 days before vaccination. These receptor sequences come from a man in his forties or fifties who received an inactivated influenza vaccine.

The chain joins TRBV30 to TRBJ2-6; D not certain. V lost 3 bases and J lost 1, with 4 bases in between. Germline loops: CDR1 GTSNPN, CDR2 SVGIG (reference sequence). This CDR3 contains 13 residues. This chain's CDR3 is CAWSLSGANVLTF. CDR3 coding DNA: TGTGCCTGGAGCCTTTCTGGGGCCAACGTCCTGACTTTC.

This clonotype was recorded many times. The chain links TRBV12-3 or TRBV12-4 to TRBJ2-2, with a tentative D call TRBD1 (7 bases). The V and J ends lost 3 bases and 5 bases respectively, with 16 bases between them. The CDR3 consists of 16 residues. Here the CDR3 DNA reads TGTGCCAGCAGTTTCTTGGAGGGGGCAGGTACCGGGGAGCTGTTTTTT. Translated: CASSFLEGAGTGELFF.

The table lists this clonotype with many counts. This chain's CDR3 is CASSYPIGQNTEAFF. CDR3 bases: TGTGCCAGCAGTTACCCAATCGGACAGAACACTGAAGCTTTCTTT. The V call is TRBV28, the J call TRBJ1-1; maybe TRBD1 (5 bases). Germline V gene lookup returns CDR1 MDHEN and CDR2 SYDVKM. Trimming removed 4 bases from V and 1 base from J, with 13 bases in between. The CDR3 spans 15 residues.

This clonotype was found a few times. The chain links TRBV7-2 to TRBJ2-2; D may correspond to TRBD1 or TRBD2 (6 bases each). Germline values: CDR1 SGHTA, CDR2 FQGNSA. This CDR3 region has 16 residues. V lost 5 bases, J lost 7 bases, and 20 bases lay in between. In DNA form, the CDR3 reads TGTGCCAGCAGCCCAAGCGGAGGGGGGATAGTCGGGGAGCTGTTTTTT. Translated: CASSPSGGGIVGELFF.

The chain employs TRBV11-2 and TRBJ2-5; D is unresolved. CDR1 is SGHAT and CDR2 is FQNNGV in the germline V gene. The CDR3 length is 15 residues. The V end was cut by 2 bases, the J end by 1 base, with 11 bases between. This CDR3 is CASSLLLGSQETQYF. The DNA of the CDR3 is TGTGCCAGCAGCTTATTGCTAGGTTCCCAAGAGACCCAGTACTTC.

The chain couples TRBV6-2 or TRBV6-3 to TRBJ1-1; D remains ambiguous. CDR1 is MNHEY and CDR2 is SVGEGT in the germline V gene. V was pared by 2 bases and J by 11 bases, with 9 bases between. This CDR3 region has 11 residues. CDR3 region: CASSYLMEAFF. CDR3 nucleotides: TGTGCCAGCAGTTACCTCATGGAGGCTTTCTTT.

This clonotype has just a few counts. The V call is TRBV28, the J call TRBJ1-2, with D tentatively TRBD1 (5 bases). Trimming took 7 bases from V and 7 from J, leaving 25 bases between them. Germline CDR1 reads MDHEN; CDR2 reads SYDVKM. The CDR3 is 16 residues long. CDR3 loop: CASISSEFGGRGGYTF. Written as DNA, the CDR3 is TGTGCCAGCATCTCGTCGGAGTTCGGGGGAAGGGGTGGCTACACCTTC.

This chain links TRBV12-5 with TRBJ2-5; D not certain. Germline V gene lookup returns CDR1 LGHNT and CDR2 FRNRAP. Trimming removed 5 bases from V and 5 bases from J, with 12 bases in between. This CDR3 is 13 amino acids long. This chain's CDR3 is CASGDSLRETQYF. As DNA, the CDR3 is TGTGCTAGTGGTGACTCCTTGAGGGAGACCCAGTACTTC.

Ten or more counts support this clonotype. This rearrangement joins TRBV15 to TRBJ1-1; the D gene is possibly TRBD1 (6 bases). Germline-derived CDR1 and CDR2 are LNHNV and YYDKDF (reference sequence). The V gene lost 5 bases and the J gene lost 7 bases, with 14 bases spanning the gap. The length of the CDR3 is 13 residues. CDR3 loop: CATSPRTAGEAFF. CDR3 coding DNA: TGTGCCACCAGCCCTCGGACAGCGGGTGAAGCTTTCTTT.

This clonotype was seen at least ten times. The J gene is TRBJ1-4, the V gene TRBV12-3 or TRBV12-4; 10 positions agree with TRBD1. Trimming removed 7 bases from V and 8 bases from J; junction bases left unmatched: 7. The CDR3 runs to 14 residues. The chain's CDR3 is CASTRTGGVEKLFF. The CDR3 nucleotides are TGTGCCAGCACCCGGACAGGGGGAGTGGAAAAACTGTTTTTT.

V gene TRBV20-1 combines with J gene TRBJ2-7; 8 nucleotides match TRBD1. Trimming at V came to 3 bases and at J to 7 bases, leaving 5 bases not matched to a gene. CDR3 length: 12 amino acids. Germline CDR1 reads DFQATT; CDR2 reads SNEGSKA (reference sequence). The CDR3 here is CSASQGASEQYF. The CDR3 bases are TGCAGTGCTAGTCAGGGGGCAAGTGAGCAGTACTTC.

There are many counts of this clonotype. The chain links TRBV20-1 to TRBJ2-2; D is tentatively TRBD1 or TRBD2 (5 bases each). In germline, CDR1 is DFQATT, CDR2 SNEGSKA (reference sequence). V shed 1 base and J shed 3 bases, with 12 bases lying between them. The length of the CDR3 is 15 residues. The CDR3: CSARVPLGDTGELFF. The DNA for the CDR3 is TGCAGTGCTAGAGTCCCCTTGGGGGACACCGGGGAGCTGTTTTTT.

The chain combines TRBV6-2 or TRBV6-3 with TRBJ2-3; D might be TRBD1 (5 bases). CDR3 size: 16 residues. Trimming stripped 6 bases from V and 4 bases from J, with 20 bases between. The germline V gene encodes CDR1 MNHEY and CDR2 SVGEGT. The CDR3 reads CASSPLGQVFADTQYF. The CDR3 region has the DNA TGTGCCAGCAGCCCCCTGGGGCAGGTGTTCGCAGATACGCAGTATTTT.

This chain links TRBV12-3 or TRBV12-4 with TRBJ1-5; maybe TRBD1 (5 bases). This CDR3 has 12 residues. Trimming took off 6 bases at V and 6 bases at J, with 9 bases between the two ends. In nucleotides, the CDR3 is TGTGCCAGCAGGTCAGGGATTCAGCCCCAGCATTTT. Translated: CASRSGIQPQHF.

This clonotype was recorded at least ten times. This chain joins TRBV12-3 or TRBV12-4 and TRBJ2-3, with 7 bases identical to TRBD2. V was clipped by 5 bases and J by 4 bases; unmatched bases: 9. The CDR3 is 15 residues long. CDR3: CASSPGTTVSDTQYF. CDR3 nucleotide sequence: TGTGCCAGCAGTCCAGGGACTACGGTCTCAGATACGCAGTATTTT.

The chain links TRBV7-9 to TRBJ2-5; D uncertain. From germline, CDR1 is SEHNR and CDR2 FQNEAQ (reference sequence). The CDR3 extends over 12 amino acids. The ends were cut back, 5 bases at V and 1 base at J, with 5 bases in the middle. CDR3 DNA sequence: TGTGCCAGCAGCGAGATCCAAGAGACCCAGTACTTC. Its translation: CASSEIQETQYF.

About this clonotype itself: It may be a read error: a sequence one base away is much more abundant. The rearrangement joins TRBV5-1 to TRBJ2-1; 9 bases are shared with TRBD1. V shed 0 bases, J shed 6 bases, and the junction held 4 bases outside the gene matches. CDR1 is SGHRS, CDR2 YFSETQ, per germline. The CDR3 is 15 residues long. CDR3 coding DNA: TGCGCCAGCAGCTTGGCGGGACAGGGCCTCAATGAGCAGTTCTTC. This codes for CASSLAGQGLNEQFF.

This chain links TRBV7-2 with TRBJ2-1; TRBD1 aligns across 9 bases. The germline V gene has CDR1 SGHTA and CDR2 FQGNSA. The CDR3 covers 15 residues. After removal of 5 bases from V and 3 bases from J, the junction contained 5 bases not matched to a gene. The CDR3: CASSLDRGVYNEQFF. Written as DNA, the CDR3 is TGTGCCAGCAGCCTGGACAGGGGTGTCTACAATGAGCAGTTCTTC.

This clonotype showed up just a few times. The V call is TRBV10-3, the J call TRBJ2-2, with a possible D match to TRBD1 (5 bases). V was clipped by 6 bases and J by 0 bases, with 8 bases between them. Germline V gene data show CDR1 as ENHRY and CDR2 as SYGVKD. The CDR3 spans 14 residues. In DNA, the CDR3 is TGTGCCATCAGCAGGGATCCGAACACCGGGGAGCTGTTTTTT. This translates into CAISRDPNTGELFF.

In this sample, this clonotype turned up many times. V and J are TRBV5-5 and TRBJ2-4; D remains unclear. V lost 0 bases and J lost 5, with 9 bases in between. Germline assignment: CDR1 SGHKS and CDR2 YYEKEE (reference sequence). The CDR3 length is 14 residues. CDR3 nucleotide sequence: TGTGCCAGCAGCTTGGGGGCACCAGAAAACATTCAGTACTTC. This codes for CASSLGAPENIQYF.

This clonotype has more than one count but fewer than ten. The chain recombines TRBV7-3 with TRBJ2-5; D tentatively fits TRBD1 or TRBD2 (5 bases each). The CDR3 loop spans 15 amino acids. Germline V CDR1 and CDR2: SGHTA, FQGTGA. With 5 bases removed from V and 4 bases from J, the gap between germline ends came to 17 bases. CDR3 nucleotide sequence: TGTGCCAGCAGCCCCTTTGGGGGAGAAGGAGAGACCCAGTACTTC. Residues: CASSPFGGEGETQYF.

This rearrangement joins TRBV27 to TRBJ2-3, with D tentatively TRBD2 (5 bases). From germline, CDR1 is MNHEY and CDR2 SMNVEV (reference sequence). V lost 2 bases and J 0 bases, leaving 12 bases between the germline ends. There are 16 residues in the CDR3. CDR3 in DNA: TGTGCCAGCAGTTTAGGACTTCACCTGAGCACAGATACGCAGTATTTT. Protein: CASSLGLHLSTDTQYF.

This clonotype was seen a few times. A read error is possible here, since a much larger clone lies one base away. This chain links TRBV18 with TRBJ1-6; D remains unclear. This CDR3 is built from 13 residues. CDR1 KGHSH and CDR2 LQKENI come from the germline V gene. The CDR3 spells CARSPGPGSPLHF. The CDR3 region has the DNA TGTGCCAGATCACCTGGCCCCGGATCACCCCTCCACTTT. Variable domain in full (rest from reference TRBV18 and TRBJ1-6): NAGVMQNPRHLVRRRGQEARLRCSPMKGHSHVYWYRQLPEEGLKFMVYLQKENIIDESGMPKERFSAEFPKEGPSILRIQQVVRGDSAAYFCARSPGPGSPLHFGNGTRLTVT.